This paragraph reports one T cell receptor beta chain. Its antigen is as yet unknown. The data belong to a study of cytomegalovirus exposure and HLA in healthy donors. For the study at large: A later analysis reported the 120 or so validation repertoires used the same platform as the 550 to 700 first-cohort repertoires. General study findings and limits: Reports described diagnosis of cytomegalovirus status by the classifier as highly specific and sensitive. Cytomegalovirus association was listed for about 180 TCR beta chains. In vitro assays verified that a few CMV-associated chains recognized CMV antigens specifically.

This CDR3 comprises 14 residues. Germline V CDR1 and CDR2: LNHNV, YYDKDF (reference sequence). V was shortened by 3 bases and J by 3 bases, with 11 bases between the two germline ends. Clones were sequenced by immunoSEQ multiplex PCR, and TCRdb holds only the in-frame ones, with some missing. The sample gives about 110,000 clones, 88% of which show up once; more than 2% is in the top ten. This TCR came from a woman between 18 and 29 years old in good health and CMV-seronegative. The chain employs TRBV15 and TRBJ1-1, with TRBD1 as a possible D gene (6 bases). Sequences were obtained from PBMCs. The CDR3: CATSSTGSDTEAFF. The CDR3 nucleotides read TGTGCCACCAGCAGTACAGGGTCGGACACTGAAGCTTTCTTT. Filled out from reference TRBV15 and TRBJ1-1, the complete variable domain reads DAMVIQNPRYQVTQFGKPVTLSCSQTLNHNVMYWYQQKSSQAPKLLFHYYDKDFNNEADTPDNFQSRRPNTSFCFLDIRSPGLGDTAMYLCATSSTGSDTEAFFGQGTRLTVV.